These 6 T cell receptor beta chains share one sample of origin, sequenced in a study of cytomegalovirus exposure and HLA in healthy donors. PCR primers comprised 60 Vbeta and 13 Jbeta primers. Profiling relied on immunoSEQ multiplex PCR, and the TCRdb table lists in-frame clones only, not all of them. The sample has about 96,000 clones, approximately 74% seen once. Material for sequencing was PBMCs. Source of these receptors: a woman aged 70 to 79 in good health and CMV-seropositive.

The rearrangement uses TRBV10-3 and TRBJ2-1; possible D gene TRBD2, 6 bases. Germline CDR1 and CDR2: ENHRY and SYGVKD. V gave up 4 bases and J gave up 5 bases, with 12 bases separating them. CDR3 length: 14 amino acids. The CDR3, as DNA: TGTGCCATCAGTGGACCGGGGACTGACAATGAGCAGTTCTTC. Translation gives CAISGPGTDNEQFF.

This clone was seen a few times. This chain uses TRBV29-1 with TRBJ2-6; 7 bases agree with TRBD1. After removal of 4 bases from V and 2 bases from J, the junction contained 5 bases not matched to a gene. The germline gives CDR1 SQVTM, CDR2 ANQGSEA. The CDR3 extends over 15 amino acids. CDR3 coding DNA: TGCAGCGTTGGAACGGGACAGACTGGGGCCAACGTCCTGACTTTC. It codes for CSVGTGQTGANVLTF.

V is TRBV16 and J is TRBJ2-3; 8 bases are shared with TRBD1. This CDR3 region has 16 residues. In germline, CDR1 is KGHSY, CDR2 FQNENV. Trimming at V came to 4 bases and at J to 5 bases, leaving 11 bases not matched to a gene. The CDR3 region has the DNA TGTGCCAGCAGCCGCGGGACAGGCCATTGGAAAGATACGCAGTATTTT. Protein product: CASSRGTGHWKDTQYF.

The J gene is TRBJ2-7, the V gene TRBV9, with TRBD2 matching over 12 bases. The CDR3 sequence is 15 residues long. The V gene's germline CDR1 is SGDLS and CDR2 YYNGEE. Germline trimming cut 4 bases from V and 1 base from J; bases unmatched to any gene: 3. Written as DNA, the CDR3 is TGTGCCAGCAGCACCGGGACTAGCGGGTCCTACGAGCAGTACTTC. It translates to CASSTGTSGSYEQYF.

V gene TRBV2 combines with J gene TRBJ2-1, with 7 bases lining up with TRBD1. Germline V gives CDR1 SNHLY, CDR2 FYNNEI. J gave up 0 bases and V 6 bases, and 2 bases lay outside the gene matches. The CDR3 has 14 amino acids. The CDR3 sequence is CASRDRRSYNEQFF. The CDR3 region has the DNA TGTGCCAGCAGGGACAGGCGCTCCTACAATGAGCAGTTCTTC.

The chain joins TRBV27 to TRBJ2-7; 9 bases map to TRBD1. After removal of 2 bases from V and 5 bases from J, the junction contained 4 bases not matched to a gene. Germline V gives CDR1 MNHEY, CDR2 SMNVEV (reference sequence). The CDR3 length is 14 residues. The CDR3 spells CASSLGTGYHEQYF. The CDR3 coding sequence is TGTGCCAGCAGTTTAGGGACAGGGTACCACGAGCAGTACTTC.